These T cell receptor beta chains were read from a single sample in a study of prognosis after radiotherapy for stage I lung cancer. TCRdb called the multiplex PCR reads again in MiXCR, with one record for every CDR3 protein. The repertoire has 20,000 to 30,000 distinct CDR3 sequences, approximately 40% of them found once; the top ten carry approximately 21%. Specimen: PBMCs, collected before or after stereotactic body radiation therapy (not recorded which). The receptors here all came from a donor over 45 with non-small cell lung cancer. CDR3s include the opening cysteine and the closing phenylalanine or tryptophan. The D gene is left open where the match is weak. Rows give clone size only sometimes, using once, few, many, or a class for an expanded clone.

j_call d_call clone_size v_call cdr3_aa cdr3_nt
TRBJ2-1 TRBD2 - TRBV7-2 CASSLVGTSGDQFF TGTGCCAGCAGCTTAGTCGGTACTAGCGGTGACCAGTTCTTC
TRBJ1-6 - - TRBV28 CASMTTGGNSPLHF TGTGCCAGCATGACAACAGGTGGTAATTCACCCCTCCACTTT
TRBJ1-5 TRBD1 many TRBV2 CASHRTGINQPQHF TGTGCCAGCCATAGGACAGGGATCAATCAGCCCCAGCATTTT
TRBJ1-1 - many TRBV6-1 CASSPNGRGDTEAFF TGTGCCAGCAGTCCCAACGGGAGGGGTGACACTGAAGCTTTCTTT
TRBJ2-7 - many TRBV30 CAWSKGWGTYEQYF TGTGCCTGGAGTAAGGGGTGGGGAACTTACGAGCAGTACTTC
TRBJ2-1 TRBD2 many TRBV9 CASSVGLAESSYNEQFF TGTGCCAGCAGCGTGGGACTAGCGGAAAGCTCCTACAATGAGCAGTTCTTC
TRBJ2-1 TRBD2 many TRBV25-1 CASSESLGLAGGSAYNEQFF TGTGCCAGCAGTGAATCCCTGGGACTAGCGGGAGGATCGGCCTACAATGAGCAGTTCTTC
TRBJ2-3 - many TRBV7-9 CASSFLRLGDTQYF TGTGCCAGCAGCTTCTTGAGGTTGGGGGATACGCAGTATTTT
TRBJ2-5 - - TRBV9 CASRRLAGPETQYF TGTGCCAGCAGACGGTTGGCGGGACCGGAGACCCAGTACTTC
TRBJ2-2 TRBD1 - TRBV6-4 CASTDRVDTGELFF TGTGCCAGCACTGACAGGGTGGACACCGGTGAGCTGTTTTTT
TRBJ2-5 TRBD1 many TRBV5-8 CASSFTGGQEETQYF TGTGCCAGCAGCTTTACAGGGGGTCAGGAAGAGACCCAGTACTTC
TRBJ2-5 - many TRBV20-1 CSARERVETQYF TGCAGTGCTAGAGAGAGGGTAGAGACCCAGTACTTC
TRBJ1-6 - many TRBV5-5 CASSEPPLGSPLHF TGTGCCAGCAGCGAGCCCCCTCTCGGGTCACCCCTCCACTTT
TRBJ2-7 TRBD1 - TRBV6-5 CASSYSRCDRGRVEHYF TGTGCCAGCAGTTACTCCCGGTGTGACAGGGGGCGCGTGGAGCATTACTTC
TRBJ2-3 TRBD1 - TRBV7-6 CASSLRGQGLRTDTQYF TGTGCCAGCAGCTTACGAGGACAGGGGCTACGCACAGATACGCAGTATTTT
TRBJ2-7 TRBD1 - TRBV20-1 CSARDQGAGGPPSEQYF TGCAGTGCTAGAGATCAGGGGGCTGGAGGGCCCCCATCCGAGCAGTACTTC
TRBJ2-7 - many TRBV18 CASSPVSGPQNYEQYF TGTGCCAGCTCACCAGTCAGCGGACCCCAGAACTACGAGCAGTACTTC
TRBJ1-5 - - TRBV5-1 CASSLAGTSNHPHHF TGCGCCAGCAGCTTGGCAGGGACTAGCAATCATCCCCATCATTTT
TRBJ2-1 TRBD1 - TRBV27 CTSTTFRDRKKGEQFF TGTACCAGCACTACCTTCCGGGACAGGAAAAAGGGTGAGCAGTTCTTC
TRBJ1-1 - few TRBV5-1 CASRPRAVNTEAFF TGCGCCAGCAGGCCCAGGGCAGTGAACACTGAAGCTTTCTTT